This TCR beta chain originates from a study of cytomegalovirus exposure and HLA in healthy donors. In the study overall: A subsequent analysis stated that the 120 or so validation repertoires were run on the same platform as the 600 to 750 first-cohort repertoires.

As regards this clone: Its antigen remains unidentified.

Germline CDR1 and CDR2: SGHAT and FQNNGV. This CDR3 region has 19 residues. V lost 1 base, J lost 0 bases, and 10 bases stayed unmatched. Some clones are missing from TCRdb's copy, which holds only in-frame ones; the method was immunoSEQ multiplex PCR. Among fewer than 90,000 clones, 80% to 85% were seen once, and the ten largest hold 9.5% to 13%. General study results and limits: Some public TCRs appeared in many individuals, while most sequences were rare. Among TCR beta chains, those listed as cytomegalovirus-associated numbered about 150.

The chain recombines TRBV11-2 with TRBJ2-1; TRBD2 aligns across 9 bases. This TCR derives from a woman aged 18 to 35 in good health and CMV-seropositive. Sequenced input: PBMCs. CDR3 sequence: CASSLGGGAGSSSYNEQFF. CDR3 DNA sequence: TGTGCCAGCAGCTTAGGCGGGGGGGCAGGATCAAGCTCCTACAATGAGCAGTTCTTC.